What follows are 23 T cell receptor beta chains derived from one specimen sequenced in a study of T-cell reconstitution after alpha-beta-depleted transplantation in children (dated by TCRdb to the mid-2010s). The receptor library was made with PCR. The data were produced on an Illumina HiSeq 2500. TCR libraries were prepared with molecular barcoding, using unique molecular identifiers to normalize TCRbeta repertoire quantification. The raw public reads went through TCRdb reprocessing: fastp at Q25, MiXCR clone calling, in-frame beta chains kept. When rows share a CDR3 protein, they turn into one entry using the most common DNA and genes. In all, the sample holds about 360,000 distinct CDR3 sequences, and 13% of those were seen once. Around 4.5% of the sample is in the top ten clones. Sequenced here: PBMCs, sampled from the stem cell graft. All receptors derive from a human donor who donated a stem cell graft to a child with Fanconi anemia.

J is TRBJ2-3 and V is TRBV25-1, with D perhaps matching TRBD2 (5 bases). The CDR3 sequence is 14 residues long. The V end was cut by 4 bases, the J end by 0 bases, with 8 bases between. Germline CDR1 reads MGHDK; CDR2 reads SYGVNS. Written as DNA, the CDR3 is TGTGCCAGCAGTGCCCTAGCTAGCACAGATACGCAGTATTTT. Translating gives CASSALASTDTQYF.

This clonotype has at least ten counts. This sequence joins TRBV7-9 and TRBJ1-6; TRBD1 agrees at 8 bases. Germline values: CDR1 SEHNR, CDR2 FQNEAQ (reference sequence). The trim removed 2 bases at V and 10 bases at J, leaving 4 bases unmatched. The CDR3 is made up of 14 amino acids. The CDR3 DNA follows: TGTGCCAGCAGCTTAACAGGGGGAGAATCACCCCTCCACTTT. It translates to CASSLTGGESPLHF.

The DNA of the CDR3 is TGTGCCAGCAGTTTAGCAGGGAATGGCTACACCTTC. This codes for CASSLAGNGYTF. J is TRBJ1-2 and V is TRBV12-3 or TRBV12-4; D remains unclear. CDR3 length equals 12 residues. V lost 0 bases to trimming and J lost 6 bases, with 5 bases between them.

This clonotype was seen only a few times. This rearrangement joins TRBV3-1 to TRBJ2-7; weak D call: TRBD2 (6 bases). Germline values: CDR1 LGHDT, CDR2 YNNKEL (reference sequence). The CDR3 totals 13 residues. The germline V and J ends were trimmed by 3 bases and 5 bases, with 11 bases remaining between them. CDR3 bases: TGTGCCAGCAGCCACCTAGCGAGCGACGAGCAGTACTTC. Protein product: CASSHLASDEQYF.

This clonotype has just a few counts. The genes are TRBV9 and TRBJ2-3; 10 bases match TRBD2. Germline CDR1 is SGDLS and CDR2 is YYNGEE. Losses at the gene ends were 4 bases for V and 6 bases for J; bases not matched to a gene: 14. The CDR3 consists of 17 residues. The CDR3 bases are TGTGCCAGCAGCTCAGACCCTAGCGGGGGAATACTTGATACGCAGTATTTT. This codes for CASSSDPSGGILDTQYF.

The rearrangement joins TRBV3-1 to TRBJ2-5; 7 nucleotides line up with TRBD1. Per the germline V gene, CDR1 is LGHDT and CDR2 is YNNKEL (reference sequence). J lost 2 bases, V lost 1 base, and 4 bases had no gene match. CDR3 length: 15 residues. CDR3 sequence (DNA): TGTGCCAGCAGCCAAGGTAGGGGGCTTCAAGAGACCCAGTACTTC. Residues: CASSQGRGLQETQYF.

The chain combines TRBV29-1 with TRBJ1-2; D perhaps matches TRBD1 (6 bases). The CDR3 has 12 residues. V was trimmed by 5 bases and J by 3 bases, leaving 10 bases between them. Germline V gives CDR1 SQVTM, CDR2 ANQGSEA. CDR3 nucleotide sequence: TGCAGCGTTTCGGAGGGGGACTATGGCTACACCTTC. Translating gives CSVSEGDYGYTF.

This clonotype was seen a few times. The chain couples TRBV7-7 to TRBJ2-5, with TRBD1 matching 8 bases. Germline CDR1 SSHAT, CDR2 FNYEAQ (reference sequence). This CDR3 contains 13 residues. The V gene end was trimmed by 5 bases and the J gene end by 4 bases; junction bases not matched to a gene: 3. CDR3 nucleotide sequence: TGTGCCAGCAGCGATACAGGGGGAGAGACCCAGTACTTC. This translates into CASSDTGGETQYF.

The chain has TRBV20-1 and TRBJ2-7; 10 nucleotides line up with TRBD1. The trim removed 0 bases at V and 3 bases at J, leaving 5 bases unmatched. This CDR3 region has 15 residues. Germline assignment: CDR1 DFQATT and CDR2 SNEGSKA (reference sequence). The DNA for the CDR3 is TGCAGTGCTAGAGATCTTGGGACAGGGGACTACGAGCAGTACTTC. This encodes CSARDLGTGDYEQYF.

There are many counts of this clonotype. This chain joins TRBV6-5 and TRBJ1-1, with D perhaps matching TRBD1 (5 bases). The CDR3 has 14 amino acids. CDR1 is MNHEY, CDR2 SVGAGI, per germline. V lost 4 bases and J 1 base, leaving 10 bases between the germline ends. The CDR3 DNA is TGTGCCAGCAGTTTCGGGGCAAAGAACACTGAAGCTTTCTTT. Residues: CASSFGAKNTEAFF.

As regards this clonotype: Its ends do not fully match the called genes, so a read error is possible. This rearrangement joins TRBV12-3 or TRBV12-4 to TRBJ1-1; the D gene is possibly TRBD1 (5 bases). The CDR3 extends over 14 amino acids. This CDR3 is CASSLGYEGLRNNF. The CDR3 bases are TGTGCCAGCAGTTTAGGATACGAGGGACTTAGGAACAACTTT.

This clonotype was observed a few times. The chain combines TRBV10-2 with TRBJ2-4; D is unclear. CDR1 WSHSY and CDR2 SAAADI come from the germline V gene. This CDR3 region has 13 residues. The V and J ends lost 3 bases and 0 bases respectively, with 3 bases between them. CDR3 nucleotide sequence: TGCGCCAGCAGTGACCCAGCCAAAAACATTCAGTACTTC. This gives the protein CASSDPAKNIQYF.

This rearrangement joins TRBV10-3 to TRBJ2-5; 7 bases align to TRBD2. The J segment lost 2 bases and the V segment lost 6 bases, leaving 9 bases of the junction unmatched. The CDR3 totals 15 residues. Germline V gene data show CDR1 as ENHRY and CDR2 as SYGVKD. The CDR3 nucleotides are TGTGCCATCAGCGCTCGCGGGGGACTTCAAGAGACCCAGTACTTC. Translation gives CAISARGGLQETQYF.

This clonotype turned up a few times. V usage is TRBV4-2 and J usage is TRBJ2-1, with a weak D call TRBD1 (6 bases). The CDR3 runs to 17 residues. V lost 1 base and J lost 9, with 22 bases in between. From germline, CDR1 is LGHNA and CDR2 YNFKEQ. The DNA of the CDR3 is TGTGCCAGCAGCCAAGCCCTCTTGACAGGTACCCACGGTGAGCAGTTCTTC. Protein sequence: CASSQALLTGTHGEQFF.

This clonotype was detected only a few times. This chain connects TRBV10-1 to TRBJ1-2; D is ambiguous. Per the germline V gene, CDR1 is WNHNN and CDR2 is SYGVQD (reference sequence). V was trimmed by 3 bases and J by 3 bases, leaving 8 bases between them. CDR3 size: 13 residues. The CDR3 region has the DNA TGCGCCAGCAGTGAAGGAAGGTACTATGGCTACACCTTC. Protein product: CASSEGRYYGYTF.

The chain has TRBV6-1 and TRBJ2-7; a possible D gene is TRBD1 (6 bases). This CDR3 is 13 amino acids long. Trimming took 9 bases from V and 3 from J, leaving 15 bases between them. Germline assignment: CDR1 MNHNS and CDR2 SASEGT. CDR3 coding DNA: TGTGCCAGTAACGACAGGCTGGTCTACGAGCAGTACTTC. Protein: CASNDRLVYEQYF.

This clonotype has ten or more counts. The rearrangement joins TRBV3-1 to TRBJ2-2; D gene uncertain. Germline CDR1 LGHDT, CDR2 YNNKEL (reference sequence). The CDR3 consists of 13 residues. V was shortened by 4 bases and J by 7 bases, with 10 bases between the two germline ends. The CDR3 DNA follows: TGTGCCAGCAGCCTCCTTCCGGGCGGGGAGCTGTTTTTT. Translating it yields CASSLLPGGELFF.

This clonotype was observed a few times. The chain uses TRBV5-1 and TRBJ2-3; 7 nucleotides line up with TRBD1. Germline CDR1 reads SGHRS; CDR2 reads YFSETQ. V gave up 2 bases and J gave up 6 bases; unmatched junction bases: 6. This CDR3 has 14 residues. The CDR3 DNA is TGCGCCAGCAGCTTCGGACAGGCCAGGGATACGCAGTATTTT. Translation: CASSFGQARDTQYF.

The DNA for the CDR3 is TGTGCCATCAGTCCCGAAGACACCGGGGAGCTGTTTTTT. This translates into CAISPEDTGELFF. The V gene is TRBV10-3, the J gene TRBJ2-2; D is undetermined. The CDR3 is 13 amino acids. The V end was cut by 5 bases, the J end by 3 bases, with 7 bases between. The germline V gene encodes CDR1 ENHRY and CDR2 SYGVKD.

Ten or more counts support this clonotype. V is TRBV4-2 and J is TRBJ1-1; possible D gene TRBD1, 6 bases. CDR3 length: 15 residues. Between the trimmed V and J ends, which lost 0 bases and 10 bases, there was a span of 18 bases. Germline lookup yields CDR1 LGHNA and CDR2 YNFKEQ. CDR3 DNA: TGTGCCAGCAGCCAAGACAGGGGCTACGGAAGGGGAGCTTTCTTT. Its translation is CASSQDRGYGRGAFF.

The table lists this clonotype with many counts. The rearrangement links TRBV23-1 to TRBJ1-6; unclear D gene. TRBV23-1 is an ORF, and what it does is uncertain. The CDR3 runs 13 residues. V lost 8 bases to trimming and J lost 6 bases, with 11 bases between them. The CDR3 here is CASPSVCNSPLHF. DNA of the CDR3: TGCGCCAGCCCCTCCGTATGTAATTCACCCCTCCACTTT.

This clonotype was seen ten or more times. At one end, the junction sequence differs from germline, possibly due to a read error. J is TRBJ1-1 and V is TRBV5-1, with unresolved D. The germline CDR1 and CDR2 sequences are SGHRS and YFSETQ. The CDR3 is 15 residues long. CDR3 DNA sequence: TGTGCCAGCAGCCTAGCCCCGGGTATGAACACTGAAGCTTTCTTT. This gives the protein CASSLAPGMNTEAFF.

The CDR3 loop is CASSPDRLKNTIYF. The CDR3 DNA reads as TGTGCCAGCAGTCCGGACAGACTGAAAAACACCATATATTTT. V gene TRBV6-1 combines with J gene TRBJ1-3; TRBD1 is a possible D gene (6 bases). Germline V CDR1 and CDR2: MNHNS, SASEGT. The V gene lost 5 bases and the J gene lost 6 bases, with 14 bases spanning the gap. CDR3 length: 14 residues.